The source of this TCR beta chain is a study of blood T cell repertoires in COVID-19. Study in general: Samples taken during acute and convalescent COVID-19 were collected in the United States, Italy and Spain.

Original data processing: It was from reference gene primer amplification that nucleated cell counts were estimated. Method: immunoSEQ multiplex PCR; TCRdb's copy keeps in-frame clones and lacks some. Clonal size and the V and J genes are those of that table, whereas D and trimming came from the DNA. The table has 120,000 to 150,000 clones, approximately 86% seen once. This TCR came from a woman aged 40 to 50 with active or convalescent COVID-19. What was sequenced was peripheral blood.

CDR3 sequence reads: CASSHEQGGRGEKLFF. DNA for the CDR3: TGTGCCAGCAGCCATGAGCAGGGGGGAAGGGGAGAAAAACTGTTTTTT. This chain connects TRBV5-4 to TRBJ1-4; 7 bases are shared with TRBD1. V was pared by 4 bases and J by 8 bases, with 14 bases of the junction left unmatched. Germline assignment: CDR1 SGHNT and CDR2 YYREEE (reference sequence). CDR3 size: 16 residues.